This T cell receptor beta chain was observed in a study of blood T cells in healthy people across ages. Study at large: When template switching was applied, about one barcoded beta molecule was captured per two T cells. Whole-study findings and limits: Across the age range, TCR beta diversity per million T cells fell in a roughly linear way.

The donors, aged 6 to 90, were healthy Caucasians from Russia. Using a J-beta primer mix together with a sample-barcoded 5' primer, a second PCR was run for roughly 6 to 11 cycles. Each cDNA molecule received a tag from a template-switch adaptor that had 12 random nucleotides. One entry per CDR3 protein, called by TCRdb with MiXCR from the 5' RACE reads. The profile shows 1.5 million to 2 million distinct CDR3 sequences, 30% to 35% of them singletons. A remark on this clonotype: What it recognizes is unknown.

The sequencing input was blood. The sequence derives from a woman aged 25 to 45 in good health.

CDR3 protein: CATLSGDSYEQYF. The CDR3 DNA reads as TGTGCCACCCTTTCCGGTGACTCCTACGAGCAGTACTTC. The V gene is TRBV28, the J gene TRBJ2-7; D remains unclear. V lost 10 bases and J lost 0, with 13 bases in between. Looked up from germline, CDR1 is MDHEN and CDR2 is SYDVKM. The CDR3 is made up of 13 amino acids. Full variable domain (outside the CDR3, taken from reference TRBV28 and TRBJ2-7): DVKVTQSSRYLVKRTGEKVFLECVQDMDHENMFWYRQDPGLGLRLIYFSYDVKMKEKGDIPEGYSVSREKKERFSLILESASTNQTSMYLCATLSGDSYEQYFGPGTRLTVT.